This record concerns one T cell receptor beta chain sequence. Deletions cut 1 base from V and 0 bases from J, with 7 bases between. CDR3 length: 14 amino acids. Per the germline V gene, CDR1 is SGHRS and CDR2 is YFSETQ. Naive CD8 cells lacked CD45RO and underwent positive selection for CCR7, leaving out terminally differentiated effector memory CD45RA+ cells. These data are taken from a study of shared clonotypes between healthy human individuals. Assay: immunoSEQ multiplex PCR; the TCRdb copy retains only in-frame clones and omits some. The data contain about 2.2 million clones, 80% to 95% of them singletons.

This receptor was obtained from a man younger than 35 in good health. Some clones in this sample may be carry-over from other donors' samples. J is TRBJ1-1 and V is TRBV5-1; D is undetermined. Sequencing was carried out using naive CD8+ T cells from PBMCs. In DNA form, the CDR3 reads TGCGCCAGCAGCTTGCGGAACATGAACACTGAAGCTTTCTTT. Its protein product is CASSLRNMNTEAFF.